This TCR beta chain is drawn from a study of blood T cell repertoires in COVID-19. Method: immunoSEQ multiplex PCR; TCRdb's copy keeps in-frame clones and lacks some. Among 250,000 to 350,000 clones listed, roughly 92% were seen once. Germline CDR1 is MGHRA and CDR2 is YSYEKL. This CDR3 is 17 amino acids long. Trimming left V 4 bases short and J 0 bases short, with 13 bases between. This TCR came from a woman aged 25-40 years with COVID-19, enrolled during active disease. Specimen: peripheral blood. The rearrangement uses TRBV4-1 and TRBJ2-6, with D possibly TRBD1 on 6 matching bases. The CDR3, as DNA: TGCGCCAGCAGCCCGAGGGGGTCAAGCTCTGGGGCCAACGTCCTGACTTTC. Translation gives CASSPRGSSSGANVLTF.